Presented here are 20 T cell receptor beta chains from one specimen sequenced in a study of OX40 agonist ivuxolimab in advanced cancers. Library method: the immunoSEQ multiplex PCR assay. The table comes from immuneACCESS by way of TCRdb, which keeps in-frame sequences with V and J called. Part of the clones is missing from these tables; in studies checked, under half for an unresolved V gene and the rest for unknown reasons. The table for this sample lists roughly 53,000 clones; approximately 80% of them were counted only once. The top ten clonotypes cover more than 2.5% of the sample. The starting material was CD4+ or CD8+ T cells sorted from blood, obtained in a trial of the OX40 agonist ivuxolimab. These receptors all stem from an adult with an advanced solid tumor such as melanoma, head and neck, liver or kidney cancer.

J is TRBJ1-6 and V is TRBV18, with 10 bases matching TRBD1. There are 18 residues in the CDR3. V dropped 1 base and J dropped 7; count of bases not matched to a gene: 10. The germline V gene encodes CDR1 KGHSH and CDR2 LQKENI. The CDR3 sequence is CASSPLVPGQGTNSPLHF. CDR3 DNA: TGTGCCAGCTCACCACTCGTCCCGGGACAGGGGACGAATTCACCCCTCCACTTT.

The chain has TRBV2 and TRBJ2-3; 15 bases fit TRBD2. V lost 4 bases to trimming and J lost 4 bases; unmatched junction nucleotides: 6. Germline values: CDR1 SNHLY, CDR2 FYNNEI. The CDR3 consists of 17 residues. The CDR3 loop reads CASSAGTSGRRADTQYF. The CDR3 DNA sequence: TGTGCCAGCAGTGCCGGGACTAGCGGGAGGAGGGCAGATACGCAGTATTTT.

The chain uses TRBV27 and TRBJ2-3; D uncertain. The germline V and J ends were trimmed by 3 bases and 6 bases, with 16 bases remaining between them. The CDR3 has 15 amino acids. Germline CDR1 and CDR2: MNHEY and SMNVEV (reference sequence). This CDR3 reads CASSFRLSKGDTQYF. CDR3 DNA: TGTGCCAGCAGTTTTAGACTTTCAAAGGGTGATACGCAGTATTTT.

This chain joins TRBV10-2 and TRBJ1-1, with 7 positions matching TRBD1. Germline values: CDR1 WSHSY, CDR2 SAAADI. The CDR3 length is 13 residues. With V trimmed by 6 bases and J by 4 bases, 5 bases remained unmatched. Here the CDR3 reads CASRDRVATEAFF. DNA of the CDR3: TGCGCCAGCAGAGACAGGGTTGCCACTGAAGCTTTCTTT.

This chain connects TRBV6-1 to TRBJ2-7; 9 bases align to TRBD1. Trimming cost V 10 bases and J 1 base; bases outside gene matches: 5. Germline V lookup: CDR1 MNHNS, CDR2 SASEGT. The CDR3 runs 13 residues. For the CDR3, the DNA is TGTGCCACCGACAGGGGGGGGTCCTACGAGCAGTACTTC. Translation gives CATDRGGSYEQYF.

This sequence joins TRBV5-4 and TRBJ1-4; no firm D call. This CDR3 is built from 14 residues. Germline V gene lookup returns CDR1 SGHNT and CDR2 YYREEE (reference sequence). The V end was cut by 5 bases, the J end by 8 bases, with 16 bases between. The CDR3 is CASRSDALGEKLFF. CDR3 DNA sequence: TGTGCCAGCAGATCAGATGCACTCGGGGAAAAACTGTTTTTT.

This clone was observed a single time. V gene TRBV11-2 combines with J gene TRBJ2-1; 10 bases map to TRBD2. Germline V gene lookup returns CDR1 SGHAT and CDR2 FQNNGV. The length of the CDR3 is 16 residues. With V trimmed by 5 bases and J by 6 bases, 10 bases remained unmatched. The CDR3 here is CASSNPKREGPNEQFF. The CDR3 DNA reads TGTGCCAGCAGCAACCCGAAGCGGGAGGGCCCCAATGAGCAGTTCTTC.

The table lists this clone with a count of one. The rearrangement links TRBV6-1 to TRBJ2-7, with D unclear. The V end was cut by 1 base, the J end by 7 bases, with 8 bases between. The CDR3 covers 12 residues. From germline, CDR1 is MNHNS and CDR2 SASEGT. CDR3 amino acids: CASSEVAFEQYF. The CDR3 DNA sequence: TGTGCCAGCAGTGAAGTGGCTTTTGAGCAGTACTTC.

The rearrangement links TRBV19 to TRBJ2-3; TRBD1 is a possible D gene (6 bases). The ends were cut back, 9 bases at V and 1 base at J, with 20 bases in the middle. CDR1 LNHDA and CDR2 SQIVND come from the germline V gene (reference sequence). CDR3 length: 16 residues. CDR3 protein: CASSTRGPSRTDTQYF. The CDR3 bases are TGTGCCAGCTCCACCAGGGGACCTTCCCGCACAGATACGCAGTATTTT.

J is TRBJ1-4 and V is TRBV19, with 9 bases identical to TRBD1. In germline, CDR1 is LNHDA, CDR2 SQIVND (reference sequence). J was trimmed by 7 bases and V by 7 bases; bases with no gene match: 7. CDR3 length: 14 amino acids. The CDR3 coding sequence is TGTGCCAGTACCCTGGACAGGGGAGGTGAAAAACTGTTTTTT. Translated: CASTLDRGGEKLFF. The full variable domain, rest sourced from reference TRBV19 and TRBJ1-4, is DGGITQSPKYLFRKEGQNVTLSCEQNLNHDAMYWYRQDPGQGLRLIYYSQIVNDFQKGDIAEGYSVSREKKESFPLTVTSAQKNPTAFYLCASTLDRGGEKLFFGSGTQLSVL.

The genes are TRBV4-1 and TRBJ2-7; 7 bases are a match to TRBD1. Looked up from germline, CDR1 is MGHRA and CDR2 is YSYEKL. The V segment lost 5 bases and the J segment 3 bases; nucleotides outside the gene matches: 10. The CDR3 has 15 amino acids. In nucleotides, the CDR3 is TGCGCCAGCAGCGAAGGGGTACGACAGGGCTACGAGCAGTACTTC. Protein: CASSEGVRQGYEQYF.

CDR3 coding DNA: TGTGCCAGTTCTACCGGGACTAGCGGATATACGCAGTATTTT. It specifies CASSTGTSGYTQYF. The chain employs TRBV19 and TRBJ2-3; 11 bases are a match to TRBD2. CDR1 is LNHDA and CDR2 is SQIVND in the germline V gene (reference sequence). The CDR3 is made up of 14 amino acids. Trimming removed 8 bases from V and 7 bases from J; junction bases left unmatched: 8.

CDR3 coding DNA: TGTGCCAGTAGTCCCCAGGGAATCGGTACGAGTGGCTACACCTTC. Protein sequence: CASSPQGIGTSGYTF. V is TRBV19 and J is TRBJ1-2, with a tentative D call TRBD1 (5 bases). This CDR3 is built from 15 residues. The V end lost 5 bases, the J end lost 7 bases, and 20 bases lay between the germline ends. CDR1 is LNHDA and CDR2 is SQIVND in the germline V gene (reference sequence).

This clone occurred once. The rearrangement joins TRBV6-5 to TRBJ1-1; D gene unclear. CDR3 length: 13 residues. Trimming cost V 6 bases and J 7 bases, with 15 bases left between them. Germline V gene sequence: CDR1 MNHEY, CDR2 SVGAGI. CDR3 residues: CASSSIRGFEAFF. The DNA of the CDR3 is TGTGCCAGCAGCTCCATACGGGGTTTTGAAGCTTTCTTT.

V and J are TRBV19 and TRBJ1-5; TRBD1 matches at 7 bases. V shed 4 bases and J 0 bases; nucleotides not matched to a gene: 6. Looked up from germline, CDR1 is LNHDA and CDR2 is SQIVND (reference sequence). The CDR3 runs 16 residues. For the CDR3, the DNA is TGTGCCAGTAGTACACAAACAGGGGTTAGCAATCAGCCCCAGCATTTT. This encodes CASSTQTGVSNQPQHF.

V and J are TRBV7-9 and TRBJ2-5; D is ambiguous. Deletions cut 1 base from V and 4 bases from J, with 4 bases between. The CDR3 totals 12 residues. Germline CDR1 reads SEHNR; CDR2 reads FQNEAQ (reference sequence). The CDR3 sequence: CASSLVRETQYF. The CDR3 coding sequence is TGTGCCAGCAGCTTAGTTCGAGAGACCCAGTACTTC.

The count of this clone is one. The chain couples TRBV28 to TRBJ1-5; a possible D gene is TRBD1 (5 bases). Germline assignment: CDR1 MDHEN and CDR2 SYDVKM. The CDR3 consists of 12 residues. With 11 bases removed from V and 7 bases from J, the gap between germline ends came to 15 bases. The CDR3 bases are TGTGCCTCAGACAGACCCCCCCAGCCCCAGCATTTT. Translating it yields CASDRPPQPQHF.

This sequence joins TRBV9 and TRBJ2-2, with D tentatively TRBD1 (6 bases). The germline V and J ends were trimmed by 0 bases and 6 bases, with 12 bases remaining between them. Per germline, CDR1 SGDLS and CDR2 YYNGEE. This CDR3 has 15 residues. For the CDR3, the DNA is TGTGCCAGCAGCGTAGAGGGGCAGGGGTCCGGGGAGCTGTTTTTT. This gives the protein CASSVEGQGSGELFF.

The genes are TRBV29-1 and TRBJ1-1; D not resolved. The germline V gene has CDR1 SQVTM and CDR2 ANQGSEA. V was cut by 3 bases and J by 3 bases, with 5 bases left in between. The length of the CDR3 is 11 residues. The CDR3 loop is CSVDGDTEAFF. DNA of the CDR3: TGCAGCGTTGACGGGGACACTGAAGCTTTCTTT.

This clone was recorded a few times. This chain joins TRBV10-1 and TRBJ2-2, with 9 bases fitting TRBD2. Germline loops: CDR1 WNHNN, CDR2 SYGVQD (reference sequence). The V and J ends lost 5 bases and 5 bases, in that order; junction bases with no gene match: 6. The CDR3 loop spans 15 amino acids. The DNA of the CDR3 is TGCGCCAGCAGTACCGGGACTAGCAGTACCGGGGAGCTGTTTTTT. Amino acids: CASSTGTSSTGELFF.